This T cell receptor beta chain derives from a study of blood T cell repertoires in COVID-19 (dated by TCRdb to 2018 to 2020). Background on the whole study: Samples from collaborators originated in the United States, Italy and Spain and spanned both the acute and convalescent phases of COVID-19. The sample metadata nearly always contained a de-identified subject ID, COVID-19 status, age in years and sex. The repertoires were released in a freely available public database meant as a resource for research on the immune response to SARS-CoV-2. Where available, HLA class I and class II types were obtained from metadata supplied by the sample provider rather than from assay-based typing. The material from the prospective study consisted of cDNA or gDNA derived from T cells, B-cell-depleted T cells, or PBMCs. Samples were obtained from the ongoing ImmuneRACE study (first 160 participants) and from 1,254 subjects provided by 6 global collaborators. The dataset comprised deeply sampled blood TCRbeta repertoires from subjects exposed to, actively infected with, or recovered from COVID-19. The study at large found these results: The quantity of clinical and demographic metadata differed by source and by participant and was supplied without curation.

Whole blood was collected in K2EDTA tubes by collaborating institutions according to the institutions' own protocols. For TCRbeta analysis, collaborator samples were shipped as frozen whole blood, as isolated PBMCs, or as DNA extracted from either sample type. Concerning this clone itself: This clone's antigen is unknown. It has no much larger one-base neighbor in the sample; base qualities were not kept.

TCRbeta CDR3 regions were amplified from genomic DNA by means of the immunoSEQ Assay, a bias-controlled multiplex PCR. The authors processed their data as follows. Nucleated cell counts per sample were estimated from amplification of reference gene primers within the assay. Sequence reads were collapsed and filtered to measure the absolute abundance of every unique TCRbeta CDR3 rearrangement. For each sample, productive Simpson clonality was calculated by taking the square root of Simpson's diversity index across productive rearrangements. What TCRdb holds here is the immuneACCESS table cut down to in-frame rearrangements. Part of the clones is not present; checked against another copy, under half of the missing clones reflect an unresolved V gene, and the others are unexplained. V and J calls and clone size follow that table, whereas D and trimming were derived from the DNA. This sample comprises approximately 82,000 clones, approximately 82% of them detected only once. The leading ten clones occupy approximately 15% of the sample.

The CDR3 starts with the cysteine, ends with the phenylalanine, and has 17 residues. The read is trimmed to its CDR3 DNA, 51 bases read in frame from base 1. CDR1 and CDR2 were assigned from the germline V gene as MNHEY and SVGEGT. V lost 2 bases and J lost 0 bases; the stretch between them is 14 bases long. This TCR was sampled from a woman aged 60 to 75 with acute or convalescent COVID-19. Sequences were obtained from peripheral blood. The chain uses TRBV6-2 or TRBV6-3 and TRBJ1-5; confidence is insufficient to name the D gene. CDR3 reads: CASSYASIGLSNQPQHF. In nucleotide form, the sequence is TGTGCCAGCAGTTACGCATCAATCGGACTTAGCAATCAGCCCCAGCATTTT.